The 27 T cell receptor beta chains below were found in one sample sequenced in a study of cytomegalovirus exposure and HLA in healthy donors. PCR amplification relied on 60 Vbeta primers (plus 13 Jbeta primers). Profiled with immunoSEQ multiplex PCR; TCRdb holds only in-frame clones, not every one. The sample holds over 95,000 clones, 70% to 80% seen once. Sample: PBMCs. The receptors come from a female donor in good health and CMV-seronegative.

The chain joins TRBV7-9 to TRBJ2-1; 14 bases match TRBD2. In germline, CDR1 is SEHNR, CDR2 FQNEAQ (reference sequence). J lost 7 bases, V lost 1 base, and 6 bases had no gene match. This CDR3 is built from 17 residues. The CDR3 reads CASSLGTSGGRRNEQFF. In nucleotides, the CDR3 is TGTGCCAGCAGCTTAGGGACTAGCGGGGGGCGTAGAAATGAGCAGTTCTTC.

The chain is built from TRBV5-6 and TRBJ2-5; no clear D. Germline V gene lookup returns CDR1 SGHDT and CDR2 YYEEEE. Trimming removed 1 base from V and 4 bases from J, with 5 bases in between. This CDR3 spans 12 amino acids. CDR3 residues: CASSLTLETQYF. The CDR3 bases are TGTGCCAGCAGCTTGACTTTAGAGACCCAGTACTTC.

The rearrangement uses TRBV5-1 and TRBJ2-3, with 8 bases that match TRBD2. V trimming: 4 bases; J trimming: 4 bases; junction bases outside the gene matches: 20. The CDR3 length is 19 residues. Germline CDR1 is SGHRS and CDR2 is YFSETQ. In nucleotides, the CDR3 is TGCGCCAGCAGCCCGACCAGTAATCGGGGGGGGCTAATCTCAGATACGCAGTATTTT. Protein sequence: CASSPTSNRGGLISDTQYF.

The CDR3 nucleotides are TGTGCCTGGAGTGGAGGGGGGACAGATAATGAAAAACTGTTTTTT. This translates into CAWSGGGTDNEKLFF. The chain recombines TRBV30 with TRBJ1-4, with 7 bases lining up with TRBD1. Trimming took 1 base from V and 4 from J; bases not matched to a gene: 6. The germline CDR1 and CDR2 sequences are GTSNPN and SVGIG (reference sequence). The CDR3 runs 15 residues.

The chain employs TRBV6-6 and TRBJ2-3; D remains unclear. Trimming removed 5 bases at V and 2 bases at J, with 11 bases between. The CDR3 sequence is 14 residues long. Per germline, CDR1 MNHNY and CDR2 SVGAGI (reference sequence). CDR3 nucleotide sequence: TGTGCCAGCAGTCCCACGAGGAACACAGATACGCAGTATTTT. Its protein product is CASSPTRNTDTQYF.

This clone was seen a single time. J is TRBJ1-6 and V is TRBV10-3; D perhaps matches TRBD1 (5 bases). The CDR3 loop spans 14 amino acids. Trimming took 6 bases from V and 0 from J, leaving 6 bases between them. Germline CDR1 ENHRY, CDR2 SYGVKD. CDR3: CAIRDNSYNSPLHF. CDR3 DNA: TGTGCCATCAGGGACAACTCCTATAATTCACCCCTCCACTTT.

V usage is TRBV19 and J usage is TRBJ2-5; tentatively, D is TRBD1 (6 bases). V was shortened by 9 bases and J by 2 bases, with 7 bases between the two germline ends. Germline CDR1 is LNHDA and CDR2 is SQIVND (reference sequence). CDR3 length equals 11 residues. This CDR3 reads CASGQQETQYF. The CDR3, as DNA: TGTGCCAGCGGACAGCAAGAGACCCAGTACTTC.

This clone occurred once. The chain uses TRBV2 and TRBJ1-6, with D unresolved. The CDR3 has 12 amino acids. Germline assignment: CDR1 SNHLY and CDR2 FYNNEI. Trimming shortened V by 3 bases and J by 7 bases, and 4 bases separated the two germline ends. The CDR3 DNA reads as TGTGCCAGCAGTGAGCGGAATTCACCCCTCCACTTT. Amino acid sequence: CASSERNSPLHF.

This clone turned up a few times. This chain joins TRBV7-2 and TRBJ2-5; D remains unclear. Trimming removed 5 bases from V and 6 bases from J, with 13 bases in between. CDR3 length: 13 residues. Looked up from germline, CDR1 is SGHTA and CDR2 is FQGNSA. The CDR3 DNA reads as TGTGCCAGCAGCCGGAGTACCTTCCAGACCCAGTACTTC. Amino acid sequence: CASSRSTFQTQYF.

The chain couples TRBV12-5 to TRBJ2-2; tentative D call: TRBD2 (7 bases). Trimming shortened V by 4 bases and J by 0 bases, and 15 bases separated the two germline ends. CDR3 length: 17 residues. Germline lookup yields CDR1 LGHNT and CDR2 FRNRAP. CDR3 nucleotide sequence: TGTGCTAGTGGTTCCCCGAGGGGGGGATCGAACACCGGGGAGCTGTTTTTT. Its translation: CASGSPRGGSNTGELFF.

The chain couples TRBV11-2 to TRBJ1-1; tentatively, D is TRBD1 (6 bases). The CDR3 runs 17 residues. Germline V lookup: CDR1 SGHAT, CDR2 FQNNGV. V was pared by 2 bases and J by 1 base, with 17 bases between. CDR3 sequence reads: CASSLLTGNHPNTEAFF. In DNA form, the CDR3 reads TGTGCCAGCAGCTTATTGACAGGAAACCATCCGAACACTGAAGCTTTCTTT.

The chain has TRBV2 and TRBJ2-1; TRBD2 matches at 15 bases. Germline V gene data show CDR1 as SNHLY and CDR2 as FYNNEI. The CDR3 extends over 15 amino acids. V trimming: 6 bases; J trimming: 4 bases; junction bases outside the gene matches: 1. This CDR3 is CASRGTSGGYNEQFF. DNA of the CDR3: TGTGCCAGCAGAGGGACTAGCGGGGGGTACAATGAGCAGTTCTTC.

The chain carries TRBV7-6 and TRBJ1-2; perhaps TRBD1 as D (5 bases). Germline values: CDR1 SGHVS, CDR2 FNYEAQ. V dropped 2 bases and J dropped 2 bases, with 18 bases sitting between them. The CDR3 length is 17 residues. CDR3 coding DNA: TGTGCCAGCAGCTTAAGATCCCCCTCCCAGGGAAACTATGGCTACACCTTC. Encoded protein: CASSLRSPSQGNYGYTF.

V usage is TRBV4-2 and J usage is TRBJ2-2, with D possibly TRBD1 on 6 matching bases. This CDR3 has 16 amino acids. Looked up from germline, CDR1 is LGHNA and CDR2 is YNFKEQ. Trimming cost V 1 base and J 1 base, with 10 bases left between them. CDR3 residues: CASSQVEGVNTGELFF. The CDR3 DNA sequence: TGTGCCAGCAGCCAAGTTGAGGGGGTGAACACCGGGGAGCTGTTTTTT.

This chain joins TRBV28 and TRBJ1-5, with D uncertain. Trimming cost V 3 bases and J 0 bases, with 6 bases left between them. Germline V gene lookup returns CDR1 MDHEN and CDR2 SYDVKM. The CDR3 is made up of 14 amino acids. The CDR3 here is CASSFQNSNQPQHF. Written as DNA, the CDR3 is TGTGCCAGCAGTTTTCAGAATAGCAATCAGCCCCAGCATTTT.

The J gene is TRBJ1-1, the V gene TRBV4-2; 8 bases map to TRBD1. Germline CDR1 is LGHNA and CDR2 is YNFKEQ. V gave up 0 bases and J gave up 5 bases; unmatched junction bases: 5. The CDR3 sequence is 15 residues long. CDR3 residues: CASSQDWDRSTEAFF. For the CDR3, the DNA is TGTGCCAGCAGCCAAGATTGGGACAGGTCGACTGAAGCTTTCTTT.

This CDR3 reads CASSSSPGFNQPQHF. CDR3 in DNA: TGTGCCAGCAGTTCGTCCCCCGGTTTCAATCAGCCCCAGCATTTT. The V and J genes are TRBV5-4 and TRBJ1-5, with D unclear. The CDR3 has 15 amino acids. Trimming left V 5 bases short and J 3 bases short, with 15 bases between. CDR1 and CDR2 (germline): SGHNT, YYREEE (reference sequence).

V usage is TRBV28 and J usage is TRBJ2-5, with a tentative D call TRBD2 (5 bases). The DNA end favors TRBJ2-7, so the J call may be wrong. Germline loops: CDR1 MDHEN, CDR2 SYDVKM. The CDR3 runs to 12 residues. The CDR3 DNA sequence: TGTGCCAGCAGTTTTGAGGGCTACGAGCAGTACTTC. It specifies CASSFEGYEQYF.

The chain couples TRBV7-2 to TRBJ2-3; 7 bases agree with TRBD2. Trimming took 1 base from V and 2 from J; bases not matched to a gene: 15. CDR1 is SGHTA and CDR2 is FQGNSA in the germline V gene. The CDR3 is 19 amino acids. The CDR3 here is CASSLEVPGLSFLTDTQYF. The DNA of the CDR3 is TGTGCCAGCAGCTTAGAAGTACCGGGACTATCATTTCTCACAGATACGCAGTATTTT.

The chain employs TRBV7-8 and TRBJ1-1, with unresolved D. CDR3 length equals 16 residues. Trimming removed 5 bases at V and 1 base at J, with 17 bases between. Germline V gene data show CDR1 as SGHVS and CDR2 as FQNEAQ. For the CDR3, the DNA is TGTGCCAGCAGCACGCCCTTGGGCAGGTCGAACACTGAAGCTTTCTTT. Its translation: CASSTPLGRSNTEAFF.

This sequence joins TRBV5-1 and TRBJ1-4; TRBD1 might be the D (5 bases). Germline-derived CDR1 and CDR2 are SGHRS and YFSETQ. The CDR3 extends over 16 amino acids. V shed 4 bases and J shed 0 bases, with 13 bases lying between them. CDR3: CASSGGSGSTNEKLFF. Here the CDR3 DNA reads TGCGCCAGCAGCGGGGGGTCGGGGTCAACTAATGAAAAACTGTTTTTT.

The chain joins TRBV6-1 to TRBJ1-5; D gene unclear. The CDR3 has 14 amino acids. The ends were cut back, 4 bases at V and 0 bases at J, with 7 bases in the middle. Germline-derived CDR1 and CDR2 are MNHNS and SASEGT. The CDR3 coding sequence is TGTGCCAGCAGTGCCAGGATTAGCAATCAGCCCCAGCATTTT. Amino acid sequence: CASSARISNQPQHF.

The chain uses TRBV14 and TRBJ2-3; D call uncertain. This CDR3 region has 12 residues. The V gene's germline CDR1 is SGHDN and CDR2 FVKESK. Trimming left V 4 bases short and J 2 bases short, with 4 bases between. In DNA form, the CDR3 reads TGTGCCAGCAGCCCTTCCACAGATACGCAGTATTTT. Translated, it gives CASSPSTDTQYF.

This clone was seen a single time. For the CDR3, the DNA is TGTGCCAGCAGCCAAGCGGCAGGGAGGAATTCACCCCTCCACTTT. This sequence encodes CASSQAAGRNSPLHF. This chain connects TRBV4-2 to TRBJ1-6, with a weak D call TRBD1 (5 bases). Germline V gene sequence: CDR1 LGHNA, CDR2 YNFKEQ. This CDR3 spans 15 amino acids. The V end was cut by 1 base, the J end by 7 bases, with 11 bases between.

The chain links TRBV7-2 to TRBJ1-1; TRBD1 is a possible D gene (5 bases). Trimming left V 3 bases short and J 3 bases short, with 11 bases between. Germline V gene data show CDR1 as SGHTA and CDR2 as FQGNSA. The CDR3 covers 14 residues. For the CDR3, the DNA is TGTGCCAGCAGCTTGAAACCAGGGTACACTGAAGCTTTCTTT. Residues: CASSLKPGYTEAFF.

The chain is built from TRBV15 and TRBJ2-7, with a possible D match to TRBD1 (6 bases). The V gene's germline CDR1 is LNHNV and CDR2 YYDKDF (reference sequence). There are 15 residues in the CDR3. Deletions cut 0 bases from V and 2 bases from J, with 11 bases between. CDR3 nucleotides: TGTGCCACCAGCAGAGATGTGGGGGCGGCCTACGAGCAGTACTTC. It specifies CATSRDVGAAYEQYF.

DNA of the CDR3: TGCGCCAGCAGCCAAGGTCCTCTTTCCTACGAGCAGTACTTC. Translated: CASSQGPLSYEQYF. The chain joins TRBV4-1 to TRBJ2-7; D unclear. CDR3 length: 14 residues. The V end lost 1 base, the J end lost 1 base, and 8 bases lay between the germline ends. From germline, CDR1 is MGHRA and CDR2 YSYEKL.